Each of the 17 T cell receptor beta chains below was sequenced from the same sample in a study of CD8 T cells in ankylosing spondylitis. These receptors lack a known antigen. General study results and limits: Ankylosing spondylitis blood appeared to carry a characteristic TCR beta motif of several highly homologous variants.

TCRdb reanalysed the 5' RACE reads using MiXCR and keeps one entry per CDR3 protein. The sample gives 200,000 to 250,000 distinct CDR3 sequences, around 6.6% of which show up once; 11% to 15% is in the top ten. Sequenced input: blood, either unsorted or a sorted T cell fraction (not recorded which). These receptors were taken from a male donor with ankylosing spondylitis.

The CDR3 nucleotides read TGTGCCAGCAGCCCACCGGGACCGCTGACCTACGAGCAGTACTTC. It specifies CASSPPGPLTYEQYF. The rearrangement uses TRBV7-9 and TRBJ2-7; the D gene could be TRBD1 or TRBD2 (5 bases each). The CDR3 has 15 residues. Germline-derived CDR1 and CDR2 are SEHNR and FQNEAQ (reference sequence). V was trimmed by 5 bases and J by 2 bases, leaving 16 bases between them.

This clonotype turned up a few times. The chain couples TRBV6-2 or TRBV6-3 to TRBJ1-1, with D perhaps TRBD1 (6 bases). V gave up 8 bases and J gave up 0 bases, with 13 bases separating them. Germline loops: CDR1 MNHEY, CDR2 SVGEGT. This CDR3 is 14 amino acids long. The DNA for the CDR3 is TGTGCCAGCTCTGATCGGGACATGAACACTGAAGCTTTCTTT. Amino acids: CASSDRDMNTEAFF.

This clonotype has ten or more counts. The CDR3 coding sequence is TGTGCCAGCAGCTTACCCAGGAGGCCCTACGAGCAGTACTTC. Translated: CASSLPRRPYEQYF. This sequence joins TRBV11-1 and TRBJ2-7, with a weak D call TRBD2 (5 bases). The CDR3 is 14 amino acids. V lost 2 bases, J lost 2 bases, and 10 bases lay in between. The germline CDR1 and CDR2 sequences are SGHAT and FQDESV (reference sequence).

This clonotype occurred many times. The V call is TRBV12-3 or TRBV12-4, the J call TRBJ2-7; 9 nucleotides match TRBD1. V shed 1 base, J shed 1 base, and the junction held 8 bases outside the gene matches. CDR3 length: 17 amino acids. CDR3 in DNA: TGTGCCAGCAGTTTAGGACAGGGGGACCTTCCTTCCTACGAGCAGTACTTC. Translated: CASSLGQGDLPSYEQYF.

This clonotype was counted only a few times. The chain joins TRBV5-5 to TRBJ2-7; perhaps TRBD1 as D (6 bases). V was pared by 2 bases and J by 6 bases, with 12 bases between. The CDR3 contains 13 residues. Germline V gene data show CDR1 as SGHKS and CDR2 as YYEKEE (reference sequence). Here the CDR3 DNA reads TGTGCCAGCAGCTTTGTACAGGGATCCGAGCAGTACTTC. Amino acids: CASSFVQGSEQYF.

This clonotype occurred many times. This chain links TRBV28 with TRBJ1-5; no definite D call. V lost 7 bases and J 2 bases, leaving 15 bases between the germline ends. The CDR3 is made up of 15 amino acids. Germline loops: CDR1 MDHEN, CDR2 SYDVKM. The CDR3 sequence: CASTLFAGGNQPQHF. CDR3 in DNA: TGTGCCAGCACCCTGTTCGCTGGCGGCAATCAGCCCCAGCATTTT.

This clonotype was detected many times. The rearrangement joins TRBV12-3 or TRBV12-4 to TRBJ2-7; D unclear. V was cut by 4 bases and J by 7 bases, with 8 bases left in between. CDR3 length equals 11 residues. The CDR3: CASSSVGEQYF. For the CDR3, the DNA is TGTGCCAGCAGTTCTGTAGGGGAGCAGTACTTC.

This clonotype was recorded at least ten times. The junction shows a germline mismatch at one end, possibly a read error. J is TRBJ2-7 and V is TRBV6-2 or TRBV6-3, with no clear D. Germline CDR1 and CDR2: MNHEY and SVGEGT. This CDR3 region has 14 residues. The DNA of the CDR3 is TGTGCCAGCACTTACGACGGATCCCCCTACGAGCAGTACTTC. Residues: CASTYDGSPYEQYF.

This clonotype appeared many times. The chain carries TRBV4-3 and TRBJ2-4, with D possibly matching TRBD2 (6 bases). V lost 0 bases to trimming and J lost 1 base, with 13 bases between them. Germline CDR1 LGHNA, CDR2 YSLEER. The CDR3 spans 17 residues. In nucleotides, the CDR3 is TGCGCCAGCAGCCAAGATGGAGGGCGAGACGCCAAAAACATTCAGTACTTC. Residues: CASSQDGGRDAKNIQYF.

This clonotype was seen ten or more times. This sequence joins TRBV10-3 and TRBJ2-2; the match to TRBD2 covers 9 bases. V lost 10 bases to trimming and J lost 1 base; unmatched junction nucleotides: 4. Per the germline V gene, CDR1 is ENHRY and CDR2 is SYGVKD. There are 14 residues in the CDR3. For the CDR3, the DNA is TGTGCCACCTTAGCGGGGGAGAACACCGGGGAGCTGTTTTTT. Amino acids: CATLAGENTGELFF.

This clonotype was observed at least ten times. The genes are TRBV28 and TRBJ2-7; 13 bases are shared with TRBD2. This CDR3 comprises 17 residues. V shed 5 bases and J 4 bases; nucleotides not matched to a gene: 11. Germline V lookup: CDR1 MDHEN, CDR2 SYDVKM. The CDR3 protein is CASSLGTSGMGWYEQYF. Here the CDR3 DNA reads TGTGCCAGCAGTCTCGGGACTAGCGGGATGGGTTGGTACGAGCAGTACTTC.

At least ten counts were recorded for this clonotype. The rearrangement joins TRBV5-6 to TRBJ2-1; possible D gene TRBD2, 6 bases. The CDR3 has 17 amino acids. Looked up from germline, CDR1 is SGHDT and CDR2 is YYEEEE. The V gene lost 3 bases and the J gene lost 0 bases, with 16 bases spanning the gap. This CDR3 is CASSYLRDFSSYNEQFF. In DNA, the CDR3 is TGTGCCAGCAGCTACCTCCGGGACTTTAGCTCCTACAATGAGCAGTTCTTC.

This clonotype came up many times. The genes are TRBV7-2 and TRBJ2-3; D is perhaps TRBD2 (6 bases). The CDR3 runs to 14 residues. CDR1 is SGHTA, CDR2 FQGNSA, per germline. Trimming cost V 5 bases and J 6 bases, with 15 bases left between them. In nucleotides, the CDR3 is TGTGCCAGCAGCGAGTCGGGGACTTGGGATACGCAGTATTTT. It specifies CASSESGTWDTQYF. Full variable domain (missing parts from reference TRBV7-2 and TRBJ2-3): GAGVSQSPSNKVTEKGKDVELRCDPISGHTALYWYRQSLGQGLEFLIYFQGNSAPDKSGLPSDRFSAERTGGSVSTLTIQRTQQEDSAVYLCASSESGTWDTQYFGPGTRLTVL.

The CDR3 region has the DNA TGTGCCAGCATCGATACACTTGGGGCCTACAATGAGCAGTTCTTC. It specifies CASIDTLGAYNEQFF. This sequence joins TRBV11-2 and TRBJ2-1, with D hard to call. CDR3 length: 15 residues. V was shortened by 7 bases and J by 2 bases, with 15 bases between the two germline ends. Germline lookup yields CDR1 SGHAT and CDR2 FQNNGV.

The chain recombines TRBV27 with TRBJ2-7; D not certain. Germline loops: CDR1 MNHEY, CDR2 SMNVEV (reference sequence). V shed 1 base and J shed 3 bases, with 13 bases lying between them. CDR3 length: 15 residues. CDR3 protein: CASSLWAGLYYEQYF. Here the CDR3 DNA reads TGTGCCAGCAGTTTATGGGCTGGGTTATACTACGAGCAGTACTTC.

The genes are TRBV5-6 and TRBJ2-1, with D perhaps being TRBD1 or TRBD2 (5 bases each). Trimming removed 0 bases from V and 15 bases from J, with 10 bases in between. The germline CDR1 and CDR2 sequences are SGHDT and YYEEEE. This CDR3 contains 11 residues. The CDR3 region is CASSLGGERFF. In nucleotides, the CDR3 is TGTGCCAGCAGCTTGGGAGGGGAACGGTTCTTC.

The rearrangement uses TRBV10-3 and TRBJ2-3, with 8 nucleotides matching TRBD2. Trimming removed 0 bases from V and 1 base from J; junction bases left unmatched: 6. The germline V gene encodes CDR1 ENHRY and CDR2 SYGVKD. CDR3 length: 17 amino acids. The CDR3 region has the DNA TGTGCCATCAGTGAGTCGCTGGCTAGCGGGCGCACAGATACGCAGTATTTT. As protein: CAISESLASGRTDTQYF.